This TCR beta chain was captured by sequencing in a study of Ad26.COV2.S vaccination and SARS-CoV-2 variants. Treatment noted: 19 received Ad26.COV2.S at low or high dose, single or two shots; several received placebo; per-sample allocation not given. Following the first vaccine or placebo injection, samples were taken on day 63. At a Boston site, the person donating was an adult of 18-55 years. Participants' vaccine, an Ad26 vector, delivered Wuhan-strain SARS-CoV-2 spike. Here immunoSEQ multiplex PCR was the method, and the copy in TCRdb shows in-frame clones only, minus some. The table has 380,000 or so clones, about 87% seen once. CDR3 length equals 14 residues. V dropped 7 bases and J dropped 0; count of bases not matched to a gene: 4. The germline CDR1 and CDR2 sequences are SEHNR and FQNEAQ (reference sequence).

The rearrangement links TRBV7-9 to TRBJ1-2; 8 bases map to TRBD1. This clonotype was obtained from a person between 18 and 65 years old who received the Ad26.COV2.S COVID-19 vaccine or a placebo. Specimen: peripheral blood, collected in a trial of Ad26.COV2.S vaccine versus placebo. CDR3 sequence reads: CASTPTGANYGYTF. CDR3 DNA sequence: TGTGCCAGCACCCCGACAGGGGCTAACTATGGCTACACCTTC.